This T cell receptor beta chain was captured by sequencing in a study of OX40 agonist ivuxolimab in advanced cancers. General observations from the study: CD4+ and CD8+ blood T cells expanded clonally by week 6 at 0.1 to 3.0 mg/kg.

A word on this clone: Its antigen is not identified.

Only in-frame clones appear in the TCRdb table, and some are missing; sequencing was by immunoSEQ multiplex PCR. The table records around 45,000 clones, approximately 91% of them present only once. Germline CDR1 reads GTSNPN; CDR2 reads SVGIG (reference sequence). Trimming removed 5 bases at V and 4 bases at J, with 14 bases between. CDR3 length: 13 amino acids. This TCR derives from an adult with an advanced solid tumor such as melanoma, head and neck, liver or kidney cancer. The sample consisted of CD4+ or CD8+ T cells sorted from blood, taken in a trial of the OX40 agonist ivuxolimab. J is TRBJ2-5 and V is TRBV30, with D possibly TRBD2 on 5 matching bases. For the CDR3, the DNA is TGTGCCTGGTATAAGGGAGCCACAGAGACCCAGTACTTC. Its translation: CAWYKGATETQYF.